This section outlines one T cell receptor beta chain sequence together with its context. What it recognizes is unknown. The CDR3 ends on some other residue instead of the conserved phenylalanine or tryptophan, so this is likely a read error. TCRdb re-derived calls from the reads in MiXCR, one entry per CDR3 protein. The sample yields 350,000 to 500,000 distinct CDR3 sequences, approximately 30% seen once. These data are taken from a study of T cell repertoires in cytomegalovirus infection. Study summary: Indications came from public TCR beta signatures; they pointed to CMV infection and to a matching HLA type. Study results and limitations: Cumulated frequencies of public TCR beta families served to identify carriers of CMV plus the relevant HLA. HLA-C-restricted CMV-specific TCR beta clonotypes were dominant in the ex vivo response.

The CDR3 runs to 15 residues. Trimming shortened V by 0 bases and J by 4 bases, and 10 bases separated the two germline ends. In germline, CDR1 is SEHNR, CDR2 FQNEAQ (reference sequence). The receptor was derived from a human donor in good health (CMV status not recorded). Some clones in this sample may be carry-over from other donors' samples. The rearrangement uses TRBV7-9 and TRBJ1-3; tentative D call: TRBD1 (6 bases). The material sequenced was PBMCs. CDR3 coding DNA: TGTGCCAGCAGCTTAGCACGGGGGCAGGGAAACACCATATATTAT. It yields the protein CASSLARGQGNTIYY.